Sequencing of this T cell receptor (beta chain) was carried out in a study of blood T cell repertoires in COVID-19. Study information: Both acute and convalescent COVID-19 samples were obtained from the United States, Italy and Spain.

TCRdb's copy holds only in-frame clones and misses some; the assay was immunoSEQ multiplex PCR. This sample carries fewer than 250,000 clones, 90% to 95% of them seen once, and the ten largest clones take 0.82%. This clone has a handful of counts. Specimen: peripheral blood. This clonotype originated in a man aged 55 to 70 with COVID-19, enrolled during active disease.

CDR3 bases: TGTGCCAGCAGCCAAGATAATAGCGAGCGGGAGCAGTTCTTC. This sequence encodes CASSQDNSEREQFF. V gene TRBV4-2 combines with J gene TRBJ2-1; D is possibly TRBD2 (5 bases). This CDR3 is 14 amino acids long. V was cut by 0 bases and J by 10 bases, with 13 bases left in between. Germline CDR1 is LGHNA and CDR2 is YNFKEQ.